Shown below are 18 T cell receptor beta chains from a single sample sequenced in a study of shared clonotypes between healthy human individuals. Method: immunoSEQ multiplex PCR; TCRdb's copy keeps in-frame clones and lacks some. This sample yields about 2.4 million clones, of which more than 80% are seen a single time; over 0.12% belongs to the top ten. The sample was naive CD4+ T cells sorted from blood. Subset given: CD45RA+ positively selected. These TCRs come from a man aged 18 to 29 in good health.

This chain connects TRBV5-1 to TRBJ1-1; D remains unclear. With 1 base removed from V and 6 bases from J, the gap between germline ends came to 7 bases. The CDR3 consists of 12 residues. Germline V lookup: CDR1 SGHRS, CDR2 YFSETQ. The DNA for the CDR3 is TGCGCCAGCAGCTTGATGACCTCTGAAGCTTTCTTT. Its translation is CASSLMTSEAFF.

The rearrangement uses TRBV10-3 and TRBJ1-1; no clear D gene. This CDR3 is built from 13 residues. The germline CDR1 and CDR2 sequences are ENHRY and SYGVKD. V was clipped by 7 bases and J by 0 bases, with 9 bases between them. The CDR3 region has the DNA TGTGCCATCAAGGTGGGGATGAACACTGAAGCTTTCTTT. This encodes CAIKVGMNTEAFF.

In the case of this clone: Other DNA sequences within the sample encode an identical CDR3. The gene calls are TRBV7-9 and TRBJ1-2; D call uncertain. CDR3 length: 13 residues. Per germline, CDR1 SEHNR and CDR2 FQNEAQ (reference sequence). V was clipped by 1 base and J by 2 bases, with 5 bases between them. The CDR3, as DNA: TGTGCCAGCAGCTTAGGGTTAAACTATGGCTACACCTTC. This encodes CASSLGLNYGYTF.

The genes are TRBV19 and TRBJ1-2, with D unclear. The CDR3 contains 14 residues. Germline-derived CDR1 and CDR2 are LNHDA and SQIVND (reference sequence). V lost 4 bases and J lost 5, with 14 bases in between. The CDR3 reads CASSTETNSYGYTF. As DNA, the CDR3 is TGTGCCAGTAGTACGGAGACCAATTCTTATGGCTACACCTTC.

This clone was detected a few times. Other nucleotide sequences from this sample produce the same CDR3. The chain couples TRBV5-1 to TRBJ2-3; possible D gene TRBD1, 6 bases. The CDR3 contains 14 residues. Trimming left V 4 bases short and J 2 bases short, with 11 bases between. CDR1 SGHRS and CDR2 YFSETQ come from the germline V gene. In DNA, the CDR3 is TGCGCCAGCAGCCCTGGACAGAACACAGATACGCAGTATTTT. Translation: CASSPGQNTDTQYF.

This rearrangement joins TRBV5-1 to TRBJ2-7; D could derive from TRBD1 or TRBD2 (7 bases each). Germline V gene data show CDR1 as SGHRS and CDR2 as YFSETQ. V was shortened by 4 bases and J by 1 base, with 18 bases between the two germline ends. The CDR3 loop spans 16 amino acids. In DNA, the CDR3 is TGCGCCAGCAGCCCCGGCGAGCGGGACAGATCCTACGAGCAGTACTTC. Translating gives CASSPGERDRSYEQYF.

The chain links TRBV5-6 to TRBJ2-1, with 8 bases fitting TRBD2. The ends lost 4 bases at V and 6 bases at J; junction bases unmatched: 3. The CDR3 extends over 13 amino acids. Germline V gives CDR1 SGHDT, CDR2 YYEEEE. Here the CDR3 reads CASSGTSGNEQFF. In DNA, the CDR3 is TGTGCCAGCAGCGGTACTAGCGGCAATGAGCAGTTCTTC.

This sequence joins TRBV5-1 and TRBJ1-3; 7 bases are a match to TRBD1. With V trimmed by 0 bases and J by 4 bases, 7 bases remained unmatched. The CDR3 loop spans 16 amino acids. CDR1 is SGHRS and CDR2 is YFSETQ in the germline V gene. CDR3 in DNA: TGCGCCAGCAGCTTGGGCCCGACAGGGACAGGAAACACCATATATTTT. Its translation is CASSLGPTGTGNTIYF.

This rearrangement joins TRBV5-6 to TRBJ2-2; possible D gene TRBD1, 5 bases. The V end was cut by 2 bases, the J end by 4 bases, with 12 bases between. Germline assignment: CDR1 SGHDT and CDR2 YYEEEE. The CDR3 runs 15 residues. In nucleotides, the CDR3 is TGTGCCAGCAGCTTAGGCAGGGTGGCCACCGGGGAGCTGTTTTTT. It is translated as CASSLGRVATGELFF.

Regarding this clone: An end of the junction differs from the germline gene, which may be a read error. The chain recombines TRBV7-9 with TRBJ2-7; no clear D. The CDR3 has 14 amino acids. Germline lookup yields CDR1 SEHNR and CDR2 FQNEAQ (reference sequence). The CDR3 sequence: CASSLTESSYEQCF. The DNA for the CDR3 is TGTGCCAGCAGCTTAACAGAGAGCTCCTACGAGCAGTGCTTC.

A remark on this clone: Other DNA sequences in the same sample also yield this CDR3. V gene TRBV7-2 combines with J gene TRBJ1-2, with D unclear. V was trimmed by 0 bases and J by 5 bases, leaving 7 bases between them. The CDR3 is 13 amino acids. Germline V gene lookup returns CDR1 SGHTA and CDR2 FQGNSA. For the CDR3, the DNA is TGTGCCAGCAGCTTAGCGCGGGGTTATGGCTACACCTTC. Translation: CASSLARGYGYTF.

The rearrangement links TRBV5-4 to TRBJ2-2, with TRBD2 matching 9 bases. This CDR3 is 16 amino acids long. Germline values: CDR1 SGHNT, CDR2 YYREEE (reference sequence). J lost 2 bases, V lost 2 bases, and 4 bases had no gene match. The CDR3 DNA reads as TGTGCCAGCAGCTTCTTAGCGGGGGACAACACCGGGGAGCTGTTTTTT. It specifies CASSFLAGDNTGELFF.

The chain uses TRBV5-1 and TRBJ2-7; 14 bases map to TRBD2. The trim removed 1 base at V and 3 bases at J, leaving 9 bases unmatched. The CDR3 has 18 residues. Germline CDR1 reads SGHRS; CDR2 reads YFSETQ. The CDR3 DNA sequence: TGCGCCAGCAGCTTGCGCCCTTCGGGACTAGCGGGAGACTACGAGCAGTACTTC. The encoded protein is CASSLRPSGLAGDYEQYF.

The chain has TRBV15 and TRBJ1-2; the match to TRBD1 covers 9 bases. Germline CDR1 reads LNHNV; CDR2 reads YYDKDF (reference sequence). This CDR3 is 14 amino acids long. V lost 5 bases and J lost 1; bases outside the gene matches: 2. DNA for the CDR3: TGTGCCACCAGCCCGGACAGGGGTAACTATGGCTACACCTTC. Translating gives CATSPDRGNYGYTF.

The genes are TRBV7-6 and TRBJ2-2, with a weak D call TRBD2 (5 bases). V lost 3 bases to trimming and J lost 0 bases, with 8 bases between them. This CDR3 has 15 amino acids. Germline loops: CDR1 SGHVS, CDR2 FNYEAQ. This CDR3 is CASSFGLTNTGELFF. The CDR3 region has the DNA TGTGCCAGCAGCTTTGGACTGACGAACACCGGGGAGCTGTTTTTT.

V is TRBV7-9 and J is TRBJ2-3; D unclear. The V gene's germline CDR1 is SEHNR and CDR2 FQNEAQ (reference sequence). The CDR3 contains 16 residues. The V end lost 0 bases, the J end lost 0 bases, and 10 bases lay between the germline ends. The CDR3 DNA reads TGTGCCAGCAGCTTAGCGTGGCGGCCTAGCACAGATACGCAGTATTTT. Translating gives CASSLAWRPSTDTQYF.

J is TRBJ2-2 and V is TRBV7-9; D might be TRBD1 (7 bases). CDR3 length: 13 residues. The ends were cut back, 5 bases at V and 5 bases at J, with 9 bases in the middle. Germline V gene data show CDR1 as SEHNR and CDR2 as FQNEAQ (reference sequence). The CDR3 coding sequence is TGTGCCAGCAGCCCAGGGGGGACCGGGGAGCTGTTTTTT. Translated, it gives CASSPGGTGELFF.

This rearrangement joins TRBV6-1 to TRBJ1-2; TRBD1 matches 9 bases. The CDR3 length is 14 residues. The V gene end was trimmed by 7 bases and the J gene end by 10 bases; junction bases not matched to a gene: 13. Germline CDR1 MNHNS, CDR2 SASEGT. CDR3 in amino acids: CASIRTGVLGDYTF. The CDR3 region has the DNA TGTGCCAGCATTAGGACAGGGGTATTGGGGGACTACACCTTC.